This TCR beta chain derives from a study of CD8+CD57+ T cells in acquired aplastic anemia. Trimming took 5 bases from V and 4 from J, leaving 18 bases between them. In germline, CDR1 is SGHAT, CDR2 FQNNGV. The length of the CDR3 is 16 residues. Many counts were recorded for this clonotype. TCR beta VDJ combinations and CDR3 sequences were profiled from genomic DNA. MiXCR was run by TCRdb on the reads, yielding one entry per CDR3 protein. Altogether 300,000 or so distinct CDR3 sequences are present, approximately 56% being singletons, with the ten largest covering roughly 8%. The receptor was isolated from a human donor with severe aplastic anemia or a healthy control (not recorded which). The V gene is TRBV11-2, the J gene TRBJ2-1; maybe TRBD2 (7 bases). What was sequenced was sorted CD4+, CD8+, or CD8+CD57+ T cells (not recorded which) from PBMCs. The CDR3 DNA sequence: TGTGCCAGCAGCCTGTTCGCGGGGGCCTCTTACAATGAGCAGTTCTTC. This gives the protein CASSLFAGASYNEQFF.